This T cell receptor (beta chain) emerged from a study of tumor-infiltrating lymphocytes in oesophageal squamous cell carcinoma (dated by TCRdb to about 2016). The method was PCR. Sequencing was carried out with an Illumina HiSeq 2000. TCRdb applied fastp at Q25 and MiXCR to the public reads, then kept only in-frame beta chains. Merged by CDR3 protein, the rows form single entries marked with the most common genes and DNA. Recorded for this sample are about 18,000 distinct CDR3 sequences; around two fifths of them occurred a single time. The top ten hold around 20% of the sample. V is shortened by 0 bases, J by 7 bases, and the region joining them spans 10 bases. As encoded in the germline V gene (reference sequence), CDR1 is SEHNR while CDR2 is FQNEAQ. Measured from the cysteine to the phenylalanine, the CDR3 is 15 residues long. This entry keeps only the CDR3 DNA: 45 bases, framed from base 1. In its sample, this clonotype was seen many times. No antigen is known for it. No much larger clone is present one base from it, and per-base qualities are unavailable.

The receptor chain draws on TRBV7-9 and TRBJ1-6; tentative D gene TRBD1, with 5 bases matching. Material: normal esophageal tissue next to the tumor. This TCR was sampled from a female donor with esophageal squamous cell carcinoma. The DNA sequence is TGTGCCAGCAGCTTAGCTTCTCGACAGAATTCACCCCTCCACTTT. This gives the protein CASSLASRQNSPLHF.